One and the same sample provided the 17 T cell receptor beta chains below, sequenced in a study of blood T cell repertoires in COVID-19. Profiling relied on immunoSEQ multiplex PCR, and the TCRdb table lists in-frame clones only, not all of them. The data contain about 430,000 clones, around nine tenths of them singletons. Source material: PBMCs or T cells enriched from blood (not recorded which). The receptors here all came from a woman aged 18-29 years who had been exposed to COVID-19.

The chain combines TRBV6-5 with TRBJ2-7; 12 nucleotides match TRBD1. Trimming at V came to 6 bases and at J to 4 bases, leaving 7 bases not matched to a gene. Per the germline V gene, CDR1 is MNHEY and CDR2 is SVGAGI. This CDR3 spans 15 amino acids. The CDR3: CASRPGQGAPYEQYF. The CDR3 DNA reads as TGTGCCAGCAGACCGGGACAGGGGGCTCCTTACGAGCAGTACTTC.

The chain links TRBV10-3 to TRBJ2-1; 7 positions agree with TRBD2. The CDR3 covers 17 residues. V lost 3 bases, J lost 5 bases, and 13 bases stayed unmatched. CDR1 ENHRY and CDR2 SYGVKD come from the germline V gene. The CDR3, as DNA: TGTGCCATCAGTGAACCCGTGGTAGCGGGTAGGAACAATGAGCAGTTCTTC. Amino acids: CAISEPVVAGRNNEQFF.

The chain carries TRBV25-1 and TRBJ2-2; 9 nucleotides align to TRBD1. CDR1 is MGHDK and CDR2 is SYGVNS in the germline V gene. The junction had 10 bases not matched to a gene; V was cut back by 4 bases and J by 4 bases. The CDR3 consists of 17 residues. The CDR3, as DNA: TGTGCCAGCAGTGGACTACAGGGGGCCTGGTTCACCGGGGAGCTGTTTTTT. Its protein product is CASSGLQGAWFTGELFF.

The V and J genes are TRBV19 and TRBJ2-1; 12 bases map to TRBD2. CDR1 and CDR2 (germline): LNHDA, SQIVND (reference sequence). The CDR3 is 14 residues long. Trimming at V came to 8 bases and at J to 5 bases, leaving 4 bases not matched to a gene. CDR3 region: CASQTSGGNNEQFF. DNA of the CDR3: TGTGCCAGTCAGACTAGCGGGGGAAACAATGAGCAGTTCTTC.

This chain joins TRBV11-3 and TRBJ2-5; 12 bases fit TRBD2. This CDR3 has 17 residues. J gave up 2 bases and V 3 bases, and 7 bases lay outside the gene matches. Germline-derived CDR1 and CDR2 are SGHNT and YENEEA. CDR3: CASSFPRLAGVQETQYF. In DNA form, the CDR3 reads TGTGCCAGCAGCTTCCCGAGACTAGCGGGGGTGCAAGAGACCCAGTACTTC. Looking up the rest from reference TRBV11-3 and TRBJ2-5 gives the full variable domain: EAGVVQSPRYKIIEKKQPVAFWCNPISGHNTLYWYLQNLGQGPELLIRYENEEAVDDSQLPKDRFSAERLKGVDSTLKIQPAELGDSAVYLCASSFPRLAGVQETQYFGPGTRLLVL.

This clone was observed once. The V gene is TRBV28, the J gene TRBJ1-2; weak D call: TRBD1 (5 bases). Per germline, CDR1 MDHEN and CDR2 SYDVKM. Trimming removed 7 bases from V and 4 bases from J, with 22 bases in between. The CDR3 spans 16 residues. CDR3 coding DNA: TGTGCCAGCAATTTGCTCCCGGGACTAGGGTTCTATGGCTACACCTTC. Translating it yields CASNLLPGLGFYGYTF.

The J gene is TRBJ2-2, the V gene TRBV19; 7 nucleotides agree with TRBD2. The CDR3 length is 19 residues. Per germline, CDR1 LNHDA and CDR2 SQIVND (reference sequence). The trim removed 0 bases at V and 4 bases at J, leaving 14 bases unmatched. In DNA form, the CDR3 reads TGTGCCAGTAGTATAGATCGGCTAGGGGTAGCGGGCGGCACCGGGGAGCTGTTTTTT. It is translated as CASSIDRLGVAGGTGELFF.

This sequence joins TRBV27 and TRBJ1-4; TRBD1 might be the D (6 bases). The CDR3 is 14 residues long. Germline CDR1 MNHEY, CDR2 SMNVEV (reference sequence). Trimming took 5 bases from V and 8 from J, leaving 15 bases between them. The CDR3 sequence is CASSSLGTGEKLFF. The CDR3 coding sequence is TGTGCCAGCAGTAGCCTCGGTACAGGGGAAAAACTGTTTTTT.

CDR3: CASSRPGGGGSEAFF. For the CDR3, the DNA is TGTGCCAGCAGCCGCCCAGGGGGTGGAGGCTCTGAAGCTTTCTTT. The chain couples TRBV4-2 to TRBJ1-1; 7 nucleotides agree with TRBD1. The V segment lost 4 bases and the J segment 6 bases; nucleotides outside the gene matches: 11. The CDR3 consists of 15 residues. From germline, CDR1 is LGHNA and CDR2 YNFKEQ.

This rearrangement joins TRBV18 to TRBJ2-5; D is possibly TRBD2 (6 bases). The CDR3 is 18 residues long. CDR1 and CDR2 (germline): KGHSH, LQKENI. The ends were cut back, 1 base at V and 5 bases at J, with 23 bases in the middle. CDR3: CASSPQKALASGWETQYF. The DNA of the CDR3 is TGTGCCAGCTCACCACAAAAGGCCCTAGCGTCGGGTTGGGAGACCCAGTACTTC.

The rearrangement links TRBV2 to TRBJ2-2; 7 nucleotides match TRBD1. The J segment lost 4 bases and the V segment lost 10 bases, leaving 9 bases of the junction unmatched. Germline V CDR1 and CDR2: SNHLY, FYNNEI. The CDR3 is made up of 14 amino acids. CDR3 DNA sequence: TGTGCCACCACAACCGGACAGGCCACCGGGGAGCTGTTTTTT. Translated: CATTTGQATGELFF.

This chain links TRBV24-1 with TRBJ2-1; the D gene is possibly TRBD1 (6 bases). Germline loops: CDR1 KGHDR, CDR2 SFDVKD. This CDR3 is built from 16 residues. Trimming removed 2 bases at V and 3 bases at J, with 13 bases between. The CDR3 loop is CATSDYRVLGYNEQFF. The DNA for the CDR3 is TGTGCCACCAGTGATTACAGGGTTCTAGGCTACAATGAGCAGTTCTTC.

The V gene is TRBV5-1, the J gene TRBJ1-6; the match to TRBD1 covers 9 bases. Losses at the gene ends were 1 base for V and 7 bases for J; bases not matched to a gene: 6. The CDR3 loop spans 16 amino acids. The germline V gene encodes CDR1 SGHRS and CDR2 YFSETQ. The CDR3 DNA follows: TGCGCCAGCAGCTTGATGGACAGGGGCAAAAATTCACCCCTCCACTTT. Protein: CASSLMDRGKNSPLHF. Looking up the rest from reference TRBV5-1 and TRBJ1-6 gives the full variable domain: KAGVTQTPRYLIKTRGQQVTLSCSPISGHRSVSWYQQTPGQGLQFLFEYFSETQRNKGNFPGRFSGRQFSNSRSEMNVSTLELGDSALYLCASSLMDRGKNSPLHFGNGTRLTVT.

The CDR3: CASSPRGGEKLFF. In DNA, the CDR3 is TGTGCCAGTTCACCCCGCGGGGGGGAAAAACTGTTTTTT. V is TRBV19 and J is TRBJ1-4; maybe TRBD1 (5 bases). Germline values: CDR1 LNHDA, CDR2 SQIVND (reference sequence). The CDR3 is 13 residues long. Trimming removed 8 bases from V and 8 bases from J, with 15 bases in between.

V and J are TRBV25-1 and TRBJ2-7; 10 nucleotides agree with TRBD2. The germline CDR1 and CDR2 sequences are MGHDK and SYGVNS. V lost 3 bases, J lost 2 bases, and 7 bases stayed unmatched. The CDR3 consists of 16 residues. The CDR3 sequence: CASSDGSGRPPYEQYF. CDR3 sequence (DNA): TGTGCCAGCAGTGACGGTAGCGGGAGGCCACCCTACGAGCAGTACTTC.

The chain has TRBV7-2 and TRBJ1-6; unclear D gene. The CDR3 loop spans 13 amino acids. V lost 2 bases to trimming and J lost 9 bases, with 8 bases between them. From germline, CDR1 is SGHTA and CDR2 FQGNSA. This chain's CDR3 is CASSLKRGSPLHF. The DNA of the CDR3 is TGTGCCAGCAGCTTAAAGCGGGGTTCACCCCTCCACTTT.

This clone was counted at least ten times. V usage is TRBV30 and J usage is TRBJ1-3, with TRBD1 matching 8 bases. The germline V gene has CDR1 GTSNPN and CDR2 SVGIG (reference sequence). The V segment lost 3 bases and the J segment 0 bases; nucleotides outside the gene matches: 1. This CDR3 contains 14 residues. CDR3: CAWRTGGSGNTIYF. Written as DNA, the CDR3 is TGTGCCTGGAGAACAGGGGGCTCTGGAAACACCATATATTTT.